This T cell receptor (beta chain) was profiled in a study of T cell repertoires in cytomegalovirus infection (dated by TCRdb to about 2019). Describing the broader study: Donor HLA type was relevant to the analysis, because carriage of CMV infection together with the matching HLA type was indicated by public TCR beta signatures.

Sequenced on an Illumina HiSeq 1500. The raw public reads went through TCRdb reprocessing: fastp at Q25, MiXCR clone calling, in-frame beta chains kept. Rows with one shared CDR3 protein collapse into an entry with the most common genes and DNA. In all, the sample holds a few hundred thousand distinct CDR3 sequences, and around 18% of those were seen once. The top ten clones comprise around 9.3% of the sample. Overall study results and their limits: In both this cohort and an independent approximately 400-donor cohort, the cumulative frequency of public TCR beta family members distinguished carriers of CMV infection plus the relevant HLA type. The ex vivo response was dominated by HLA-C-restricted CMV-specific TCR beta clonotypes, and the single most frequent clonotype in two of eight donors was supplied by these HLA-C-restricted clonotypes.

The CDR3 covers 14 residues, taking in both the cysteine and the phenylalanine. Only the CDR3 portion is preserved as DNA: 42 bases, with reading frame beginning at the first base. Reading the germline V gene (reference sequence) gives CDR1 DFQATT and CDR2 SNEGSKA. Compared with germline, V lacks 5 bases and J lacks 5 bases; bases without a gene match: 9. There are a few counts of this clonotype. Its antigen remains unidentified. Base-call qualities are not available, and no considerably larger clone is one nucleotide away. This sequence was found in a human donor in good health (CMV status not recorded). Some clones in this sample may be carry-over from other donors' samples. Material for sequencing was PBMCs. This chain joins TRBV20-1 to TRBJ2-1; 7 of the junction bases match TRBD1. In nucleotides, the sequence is TGCAGTGCTTTCTCCGGACAGGCTCACAATGAGCAGTTCTTC. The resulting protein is CSAFSGQAHNEQFF.